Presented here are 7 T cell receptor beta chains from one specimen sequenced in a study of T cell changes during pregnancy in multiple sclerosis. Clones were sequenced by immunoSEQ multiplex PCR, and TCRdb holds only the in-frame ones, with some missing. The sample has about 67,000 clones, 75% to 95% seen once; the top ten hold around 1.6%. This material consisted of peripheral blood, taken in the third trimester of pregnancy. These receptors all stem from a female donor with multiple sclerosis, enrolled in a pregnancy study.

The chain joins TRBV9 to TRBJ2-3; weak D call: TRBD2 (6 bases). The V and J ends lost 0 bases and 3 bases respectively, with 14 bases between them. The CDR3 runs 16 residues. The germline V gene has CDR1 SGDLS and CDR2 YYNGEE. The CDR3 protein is CASSVEAGRGTDTQYF. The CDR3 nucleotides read TGTGCCAGCAGCGTAGAAGCGGGCCGCGGGACAGATACGCAGTATTTT.

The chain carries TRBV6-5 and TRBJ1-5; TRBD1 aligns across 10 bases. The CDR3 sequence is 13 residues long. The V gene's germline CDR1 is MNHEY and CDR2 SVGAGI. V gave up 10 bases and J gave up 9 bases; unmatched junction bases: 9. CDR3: CATQGQGKGPQHF. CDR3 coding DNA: TGTGCCACCCAGGGACAGGGGAAGGGGCCCCAGCATTTT.

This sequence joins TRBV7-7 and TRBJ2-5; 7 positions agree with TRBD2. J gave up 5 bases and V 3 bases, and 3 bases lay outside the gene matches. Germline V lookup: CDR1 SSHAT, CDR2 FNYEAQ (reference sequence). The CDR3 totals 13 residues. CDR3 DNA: TGTGCCAGCAGCTTTGGGGGGGACGAGACCCAGTACTTC. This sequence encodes CASSFGGDETQYF. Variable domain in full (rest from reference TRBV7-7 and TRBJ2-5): GAGVSQSPRYKVTKRGQDVTLRCDPISSHATLYWYQQALGQGPEFLTYFNYEAQPDKSGLPSDRFSAERPEGSISTLTIQRTEQRDSAMYRCASSFGGDETQYFGPGTRLLVL.

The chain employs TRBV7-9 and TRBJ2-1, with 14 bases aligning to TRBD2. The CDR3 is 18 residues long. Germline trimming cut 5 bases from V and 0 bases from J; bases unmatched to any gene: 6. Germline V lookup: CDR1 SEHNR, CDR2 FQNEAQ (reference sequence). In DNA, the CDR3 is TGTGCCAGCAGCCCGGGACTAGCGGGAGTGCACTCCTACAATGAGCAGTTCTTC. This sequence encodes CASSPGLAGVHSYNEQFF.

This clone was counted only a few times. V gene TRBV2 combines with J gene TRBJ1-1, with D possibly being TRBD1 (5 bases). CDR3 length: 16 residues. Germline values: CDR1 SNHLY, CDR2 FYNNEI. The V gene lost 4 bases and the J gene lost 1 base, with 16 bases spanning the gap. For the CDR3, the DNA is TGTGCCAGCAGTGTCAGGGAAGGCTCGTGGAACACTGAAGCTTTCTTT. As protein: CASSVREGSWNTEAFF.

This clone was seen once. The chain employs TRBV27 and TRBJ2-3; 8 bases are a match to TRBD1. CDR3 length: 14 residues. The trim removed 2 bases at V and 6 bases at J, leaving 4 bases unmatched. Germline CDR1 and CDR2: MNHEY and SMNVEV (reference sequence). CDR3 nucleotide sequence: TGTGCCAGCAGTTTAGACAGGGGTTGGGATACGCAGTATTTT. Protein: CASSLDRGWDTQYF.

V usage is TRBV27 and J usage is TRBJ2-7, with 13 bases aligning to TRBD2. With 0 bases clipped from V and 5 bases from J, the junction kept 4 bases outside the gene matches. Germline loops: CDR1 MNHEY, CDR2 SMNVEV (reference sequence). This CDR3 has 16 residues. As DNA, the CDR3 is TGTGCCAGCAGTTTATCGATGGGACTAGCGGGAAACGAGCAGTACTTC. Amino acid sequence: CASSLSMGLAGNEQYF.